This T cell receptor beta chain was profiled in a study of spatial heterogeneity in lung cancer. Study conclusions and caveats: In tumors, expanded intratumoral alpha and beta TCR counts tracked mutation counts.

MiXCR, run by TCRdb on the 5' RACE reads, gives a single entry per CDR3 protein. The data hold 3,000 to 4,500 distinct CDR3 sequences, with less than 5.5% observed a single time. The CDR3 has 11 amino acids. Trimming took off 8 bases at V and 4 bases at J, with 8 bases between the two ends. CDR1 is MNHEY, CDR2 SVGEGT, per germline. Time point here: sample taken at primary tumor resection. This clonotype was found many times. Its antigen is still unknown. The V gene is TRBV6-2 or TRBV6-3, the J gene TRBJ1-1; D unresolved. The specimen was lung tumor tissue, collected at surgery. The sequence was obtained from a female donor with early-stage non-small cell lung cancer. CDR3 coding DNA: TGTGCCAGCTCACTTGGCACTGAAGCTTTCTTT. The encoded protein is CASSLGTEAFF.